The following is a T cell receptor beta chain sequence with its context. The antigen is not known. The junction does not match germline at one end; this may be a read error. The source of the sample is a study of cytomegalovirus exposure and HLA in healthy donors. Study details: Assignment to the Caucasian-associated ancestry cluster applied to approximately 80% of the approximately 390 genotyped donors.

The germline V gene encodes CDR1 SEHNR and CDR2 FQNEAQ (reference sequence). CDR3 size: 12 residues. Study-wide results and limits: Association of a missense DCLRE1C variant with TCR beta V- and J-gene trimming was reported in a later analysis.

Vbeta (60) and Jbeta (13) primers were used in the PCR. Assay used: immunoSEQ multiplex PCR; TCRdb lists only in-frame clones, some missing. The sample has more than 95,000 clones, under 85% seen once; the top ten hold approximately 4%. V usage is TRBV7-9 and J usage is TRBJ2-1; D gene unclear. Material: PBMCs. This TCR came from a man in his forties or fifties in good health and CMV-seropositive. CDR3 bases: TGTTCCAGCAGCATCTTCCTAGGAGAGCAGTTCTTC. Its protein product is CSSSIFLGEQFF. Full variable domain (outside the CDR3, taken from reference TRBV7-9 and TRBJ2-1): DTGVSQNPRHKITKRGQNVTFRCDPISEHNRLYWYRQTLGQGPEFLTYFQNEAQLEKSRLLSDRFSAERPKGSFSTLEIQRTEQGDSAMYLCSSSIFLGEQFFGPGTRLTVL.